Listed below are T cell receptor beta chains from one sample, sequenced in a study of early T cells in non-severe SARS-CoV-2 infection. Each CDR3 protein is one row after TCRdb ran MiXCR on the 5' RACE reads. The sample includes some 80,000 distinct CDR3 sequences, more than 10% seen only once; the top ten take roughly 3.6%. Sequenced input: whole blood. The receptors were gathered from an adult who was a healthcare worker with PCR-confirmed SARS-CoV-2 infection or an uninfected control (not recorded which). CDR3s include the opening cysteine and the closing phenylalanine or tryptophan. D genes are given only for firm matches.

>15|TRBJ1-5|TRBV20-1|.
CSVGGRTNSNQPQHF
>14|TRBJ1-2|TRBV28|.
CASSWDAGRNGYTF
>16|TRBJ2-2|TRBV7-9|TRBD1
CASSPNTGGYTGELFF
>16|TRBJ1-5|TRBV6-5|TRBD1
CASSRRRDREDQPQHF
>15|TRBJ2-7|TRBV20-1|TRBD1
CSARDRQGDPYEQYF
>15|TRBJ1-6|TRBV7-9|.
CASSLEWGDNSPLHF
>14|TRBJ1-1|TRBV7-2|.
CASTEGGGPTEAFF
>15|TRBJ2-7|TRBV28|.
CASMRKQGGTYEQYF
>14|TRBJ1-4|TRBV2|.
CASFNRDTPEKLFF
>15|TRBJ2-1|TRBV29-1|.
CSVARPFSSYNEQFF
>17|TRBJ2-1|TRBV10-3|TRBD2
CAISESVLAGVIAEQFF
>16|TRBJ2-3|TRBV4-1|.
CASSLFLGGGTDTQYF
>14|TRBJ2-7|TRBV19|.
CASSIRGWTYEQYF
>14|TRBJ1-4|TRBV18|TRBD1
CASPGTGANEKLFF
>11|TRBJ2-3|TRBV6-1|.
CASGSGDTQYF
>14|TRBJ2-7|TRBV15|.
CATSRDRASYEQYF
>14|TRBJ1-6|TRBV12-3/TRBV12-4|.
CASTPDSSGSPLHF
>15|TRBJ1-1|TRBV28|.
CASSTFDRLNTEAFF
>15|TRBJ1-2|TRBV18|.
CASSPGSGSIYGYTF
>12|TRBJ1-6|TRBV7-2|.
CASSQRNSPLHF
>15|TRBJ2-7|TRBV12-2|.
CASRPTYPGIRKQYF
>14|TRBJ2-7|TRBV10-3|TRBD2
CAIKETSAAYEQYF
>18|TRBJ1-4|TRBV7-4|TRBD1
CASSHPRDSLLTNEKLFF
>15|TRBJ2-1|TRBV13|TRBD2
CASSLGLAGFDEQFF
>12|TRBJ2-5|TRBV29-1|TRBD1
CSGARDRETQYF
>15|TRBJ2-5|TRBV13|TRBD1
CASSFRDRGLETQYF
>16|TRBJ2-5|TRBV9|.
CASSVGLGAPQETQYF
>12|TRBJ2-7|TRBV20-1|TRBD1
CSALQGASEQYF
>13|TRBJ2-7|TRBV2|.
CASSVSPGGEQYF
>15|TRBJ1-1|TRBV18|.
CASSPSGGSGAEAFF
>12|TRBJ2-7|TRBV3-1|.
CASSQEAYEQYF
>14|TRBJ1-1|TRBV15|.
CATSEGASRTEAFF
>13|TRBJ2-7|TRBV20-1|.
CSARTGNLYEQYF
>15|TRBJ2-5|TRBV5-1|TRBD2
CASSYAGTTEETQYF
>16|TRBJ2-1|TRBV5-4|TRBD2
CASTPTRPSGYNEQFF
>16|TRBJ2-5|TRBV14|TRBD2
CASSQGPLAGKETQYF
>19|TRBJ2-1|TRBV11-3|TRBD2
CASSPQGGSGRGSYNEQFF
>13|TRBJ1-1|TRBV10-1|.
CASRTAKNTEAFF
>13|TRBJ2-1|TRBV29-1|TRBD2
CSVKPKRENEQFF
>15|TRBJ2-1|TRBV5-4|.
CASGPGPSSYNEQFF
>15|TRBJ2-2|TRBV2|.
CASSELSSFTGELFF
>12|TRBJ1-2|TRBV5-1|.
CASSSVLYGYTF
>17|TRBJ2-3|TRBV7-9|TRBD2
CASIPPWTSGSTDTQYF
>15|TRBJ2-3|TRBV5-4|.
CASSLAKAPTDTQYF
>17|TRBJ1-3|TRBV2|TRBD1
CASSDGTGRSSGNTIYF
>14|TRBJ2-5|TRBV5-6|.
CASSLRQLQETQYF